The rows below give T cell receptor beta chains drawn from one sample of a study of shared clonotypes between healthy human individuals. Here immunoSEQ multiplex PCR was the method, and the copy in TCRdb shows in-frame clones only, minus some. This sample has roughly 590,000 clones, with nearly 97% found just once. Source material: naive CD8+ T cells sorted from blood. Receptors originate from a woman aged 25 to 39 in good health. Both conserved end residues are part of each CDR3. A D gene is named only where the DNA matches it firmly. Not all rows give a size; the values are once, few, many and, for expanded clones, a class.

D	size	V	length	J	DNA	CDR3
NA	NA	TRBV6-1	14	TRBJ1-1	TGTGCCAGCAGTGAAACAACTGTGAACACTGAAGCTTTCTTT	CASSETTVNTEAFF
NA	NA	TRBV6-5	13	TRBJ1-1	TGTGCCAGCAGTTATAACAGCGGGACTGAAGCTTTCTTT	CASSYNSGTEAFF
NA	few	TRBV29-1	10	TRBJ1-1	TGCAGCGTTGTATCCACTGAAGCTTTCTTT	CSVVSTEAFF
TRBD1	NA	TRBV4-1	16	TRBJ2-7	TGCGCCAGCAGCCAAGGGCCCGGGACAGGGGCCACCGAGCAGTACTTC	CASSQGPGTGATEQYF
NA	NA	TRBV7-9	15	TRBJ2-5	TGTGCCAGCAGCTTAGTAGGGTCCCTCGGTGAGACCCAGTACTTC	CASSLVGSLGETQYF
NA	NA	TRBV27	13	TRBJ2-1	TGTGCCAGCAGAGGGCCCCTCGGGGTTGAGCAGTTCTTC	CASRGPLGVEQFF
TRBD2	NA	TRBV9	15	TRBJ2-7	TGTGCCAGCAGCGATGGGACTAGCGGATGGTACGAGCAGTACTTC	CASSDGTSGWYEQYF
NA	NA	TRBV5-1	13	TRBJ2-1	TGCGCCAGCAGTATATCACCCGGGAATGAGCAGTTCTTC	CASSISPGNEQFF
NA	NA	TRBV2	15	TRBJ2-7	TGTGCCAGCAGGAGTCGGACAACCGACTCCTACGAGCAGTACTTC	CASRSRTTDSYEQYF
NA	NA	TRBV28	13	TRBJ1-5	TGTGCCAGCAGAACACAGTGGGCTCAGCCCCAGCATTTT	CASRTQWAQPQHF
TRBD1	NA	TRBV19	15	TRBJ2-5	TGTGCCAGTAGTATCCGGACAGGGGGGATTCAGACCCAGTACTTC	CASSIRTGGIQTQYF
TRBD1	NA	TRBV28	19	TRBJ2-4	TGTGCCAGCAGTTTATTTCTAGGGGGCGCGAGTGGAGCCAAAAACATTCAGTACTTC	CASSLFLGGASGAKNIQYF
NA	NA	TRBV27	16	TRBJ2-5	TGTGCCAGCAGTTTATCGTCTGCGGCGGAGGGAGAGACCCAGTACTTC	CASSLSSAAEGETQYF
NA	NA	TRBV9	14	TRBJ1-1	TGTGCCAGCAGCGTAGGGGGAGGGACCACTGAAGCTTTCTTT	CASSVGGGTTEAFF
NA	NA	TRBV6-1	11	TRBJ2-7	TGTGCCAGCATTGGCAACTACGAGCAGTACTTC	CASIGNYEQYF